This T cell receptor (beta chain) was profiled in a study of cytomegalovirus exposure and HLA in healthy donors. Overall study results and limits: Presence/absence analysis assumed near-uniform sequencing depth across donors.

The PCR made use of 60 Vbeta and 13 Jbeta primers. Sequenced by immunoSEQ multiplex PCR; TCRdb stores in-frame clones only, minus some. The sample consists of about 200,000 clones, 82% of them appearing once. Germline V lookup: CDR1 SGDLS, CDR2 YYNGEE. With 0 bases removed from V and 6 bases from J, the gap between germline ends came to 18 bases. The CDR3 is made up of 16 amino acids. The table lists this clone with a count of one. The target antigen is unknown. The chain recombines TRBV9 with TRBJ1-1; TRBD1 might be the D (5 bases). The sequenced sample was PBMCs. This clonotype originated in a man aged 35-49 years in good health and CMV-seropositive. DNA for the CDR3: TGTGCCAGCAGCGTAGACGGCTCCGGGGGAAGAGCTGAAGCTTTCTTT. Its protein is CASSVDGSGGRAEAFF.